The table lists the clone carrying this TCR beta chain with a count of one. Per germline, CDR1 LNHDA and CDR2 SQIVND (reference sequence). Trimming removed 5 bases at V and 1 base at J, with 6 bases between. The length of the CDR3 is 13 residues. The method was immunoSEQ multiplex PCR; TCRdb's version includes in-frame clones alone and lacks a portion of them. The data show 75,000 to 85,000 clones, 90% to 95% seen once. This sample was taken from a study of T cell changes during pregnancy in multiple sclerosis. The receptor was isolated from a female donor with multiple sclerosis, enrolled in a pregnancy study. The gene calls are TRBV19 and TRBJ2-1; D call uncertain. Source: peripheral blood, taken in the second trimester of pregnancy. The CDR3 DNA sequence: TGTGCCAGTAGTCTCAGTTCCTACAATGAGCAGTTCTTC. It encodes CASSLSSYNEQFF.